This TCR beta chain was captured by sequencing in a study of OX40 agonist ivuxolimab in advanced cancers. Regarding the study as a whole: Expanded clones tended on average to be more numerous among CD8+ T cells than CD4+.

The V gene's germline CDR1 is SGHRS and CDR2 YFSETQ. V trimming: 0 bases; J trimming: 4 bases; junction bases outside the gene matches: 4. This CDR3 is built from 14 residues. This clone showed up just once. Its antigen remains unidentified. Assay: immunoSEQ multiplex PCR; the TCRdb copy retains only in-frame clones and omits some. Altogether some 33,000 clones are present, 74% being singletons, with the ten largest covering 9.5% to 15%. This clonotype was sampled from an adult with an advanced solid tumor such as melanoma, head and neck, liver or kidney cancer. Sequences were derived from CD4+ or CD8+ T cells sorted from blood, sampled in a trial of the OX40 agonist ivuxolimab. The V gene is TRBV5-1, the J gene TRBJ2-7, with TRBD1 matching over 7 bases. CDR3 coding DNA: TGCGCCAGCAGCTTGGGCCGGGACAGATACGAGCAGTACTTC. It codes for CASSLGRDRYEQYF.